This is a list of T cell receptor beta chains from one sample in a study of blood T cell repertoires in COVID-19. Using immunoSEQ multiplex PCR, the repertoire was profiled, and TCRdb retains in-frame clones only, with some absent. This repertoire shows 270,000 or so clones, 83% found once; its top ten account for 8.5% to 9.5%. The source material was peripheral blood. All receptors come from a woman between 45 and 65 years old who had recovered from COVID-19. Both conserved end residues are part of each CDR3. The D gene is left open where the match is weak. Size is stated for part of the rows, as once, few or many counts, or as a class when the clone is expanded.

15 TRBD1 NA TRBJ2-7 TRBV5-1 TGCGCCAGCAGCACGGACAGGGGTCGGTCCTACGAGCAGTACTTC CASSTDRGRSYEQYF
15 TRBD1 once TRBJ1-2 TRBV24-1 TGTGCCACCAGTGGCGGCAGGGGGCAGGACTATGGCTACACCTTC CATSGGRGQDYGYTF
14 NA NA TRBJ1-1 TRBV5-1 TGCGCCAGCAGAAAGGACACGACGAACACTGAAGCTTTCTTT CASRKDTTNTEAFF
12 TRBD1 NA TRBJ1-2 TRBV28 TGTGCCGGTCAGGGGGCGCTGGGTGGCTACACCTTC CAGQGALGGYTF
11 NA few TRBJ2-2 TRBV29-1 TGCAGCGTGGCGGGGAACGGGGAGCTGTTTTTT CSVAGNGELFF
16 TRBD1 NA TRBJ1-4 TRBV4-1 TGCGCCAGCACCCTGACAGGGGGCGTGGGTAATGAAAAACTGTTTTTT CASTLTGGVGNEKLFF
14 TRBD1 once TRBJ1-2 TRBV6-6 TGTGCCAGCAGCCCTGGACAGGGTAACTATGGCTACACCTTC CASSPGQGNYGYTF
15 NA NA TRBJ1-1 TRBV9 TGTGCCAGCAGCGTAGCTGACGGCGAAAGCGCTGAAGCTTTCTTT CASSVADGESAEAFF
13 NA NA TRBJ2-7 TRBV28 TGTGCCAGCAGCCCCACCGGGTGGGTCGAGCAGTACTTC CASSPTGWVEQYF
14 TRBD1 NA TRBJ2-7 TRBV19 TGTGCCAGTAACACTCCGGGACAGAAATACGAGCAGTACTTC CASNTPGQKYEQYF
15 TRBD1 few TRBJ2-2 TRBV4-3 TGCGCCAGCAGCCAAGGGGACAGACACTCCGGGGAGCTGTTTTTT CASSQGDRHSGELFF
15 TRBD1 once TRBJ2-7 TRBV5-8 TGTGCCAGCAGTTACGGGACAGGGGTACGTTTAGAGATGTCCTTC CASSYGTGVRLEMSF
15 NA NA TRBJ1-4 TRBV28 TGTGCCAGCACCCGGCGGGGAGCCTATAATGAAAAACTGTTTTTT CASTRRGAYNEKLFF
16 NA NA TRBJ2-6 TRBV30 TGTGCCGTAGGCCGGGATCCCGTCTCTGGGGCCAACGTCCTGACTTTC CAVGRDPVSGANVLTF
14 TRBD2 NA TRBJ2-3 TRBV4-1 TGCGCCAGCAGCCTTGGACTAGTGGGGGATACGCAGTATTTT CASSLGLVGDTQYF
13 NA NA TRBJ1-1 TRBV7-2 TGTGCCAGCAGCTCCGGTCCTAACACTGAAGCTTTCTTT CASSSGPNTEAFF
15 NA few TRBJ2-7 TRBV5-5 TGTGCCAGCAGACCTACTCAATTCCCCCCTTACGAGCAGTACTTC CASRPTQFPPYEQYF
14 TRBD1 NA TRBJ2-7 TRBV19 TGTGCCAGTAGTATACTGGGGACAGCCTACGAGCAGTACTTC CASSILGTAYEQYF
14 TRBD1 NA TRBJ2-5 TRBV4-3 TGCGCCAGCAGCCAAGGGACAGGGTACGAGACCCAGTACTTC CASSQGTGYETQYF
15 TRBD1 few TRBJ1-2 TRBV9 TGTGCCAGCAGCGTAGGGGTCAGCCAGGGGGATGGCTACACCTTC CASSVGVSQGDGYTF
17 NA NA TRBJ2-1 TRBV10-3 TGTGCCATCAGTGGCGGACCCCTAGCGCTCACCTACAATGAGCAGTTCTTC CAISGGPLALTYNEQFF
20 TRBD2 NA TRBJ2-1 TRBV15 TGTGCCACCAGCAGAGATCGGGGACTAGCGGCGGGCTACTCTTACAATGAGCAGTTCTTC CATSRDRGLAAGYSYNEQFF
11 NA NA TRBJ1-1 TRBV28 TGTGCCAGCAGTCCAGGGGTACAAGCTTTCTTT CASSPGVQAFF
14 TRBD2 NA TRBJ2-3 TRBV4-1 TGCGCCAGCAGCCAAGTAGCGGGAGCAGATACGCAGTATTTT CASSQVAGADTQYF
14 NA NA TRBJ2-3 TRBV24-1 TGTGCCACCAGTGATTTCGAGGTAGCGGATACGCAGTATTTT CATSDFEVADTQYF
14 TRBD1 NA TRBJ2-5 TRBV7-3 TGTGCCAGCAGCTTAACGGGACAGGGAGAGACCCAGTACTTC CASSLTGQGETQYF
14 NA NA TRBJ1-6 TRBV28 TGTGCCAGCAGTTTTTTCGGAGGGCATACACCCCTCCACTTT CASSFFGGHTPLHF
13 NA once TRBJ1-2 TRBV12-3/TRBV12-4 TGTGCCAGCAGTTTACGACAGTACTATGGCTACACCTTC CASSLRQYYGYTF
13 NA once TRBJ1-1 TRBV24-1 TGTGCCACCAGTGATCAGGGTGTCACTGAAGCTTTCTTT CATSDQGVTEAFF
13 TRBD1 NA TRBJ1-4 TRBV29-1 TGCAGCGTAGAACAGGGGGCGAGGGGAAAACTGTTTTTT CSVEQGARGKLFF
13 NA NA TRBJ1-1 TRBV4-2 TGTGCCAGCAGTCGAACAAGGAACACTGAAGCTTTCTTT CASSRTRNTEAFF
14 TRBD1 NA TRBJ1-5 TRBV19 TGTGCCAGTAGTATTCAGGGGGCGGATCAGCCCCAGCATTTT CASSIQGADQPQHF
14 TRBD1 NA TRBJ1-2 TRBV27 TGTGCCAGCAGTAACAGGGGACCTTCCGCTGGCTACACCTTC CASSNRGPSAGYTF
15 NA NA TRBJ1-1 TRBV27 TGTGCCAGCAGTTCTCCTCGGACAGCGCTGGGGGAAGCTTTCTTT CASSSPRTALGEAFF
15 NA NA TRBJ2-5 TRBV24-1 TGTGCCACCAGTGACTCACACGGGGCGGGGGAGACCCAGTACTTC CATSDSHGAGETQYF
13 TRBD1 NA TRBJ1-5 TRBV19 TGTGCCAGTAGGGGACAGGGCCGTCAGCCCCAGCATTTT CASRGQGRQPQHF
11 NA NA TRBJ2-3 TRBV19 TGTGCCAGTAGTCTAACAGATACGCAGTATTTT CASSLTDTQYF
15 NA NA TRBJ2-2 TRBV4-3 TGCGCCAGCAGCCAAGCGTGGGCCAACACCGGGGAGCTGTTTTTT CASSQAWANTGELFF
14 NA NA TRBJ2-2 TRBV29-1 TGCAGCGTTGACCCCGGGAGTGGCACCGGGGAGCTGTTTTTT CSVDPGSGTGELFF
12 NA NA TRBJ2-1 TRBV7-2 TGTGCCAGCAGCTCACTGGGGCGGGGACAGTTCTTC CASSSLGRGQFF
19 NA NA TRBJ1-3 TRBV28 TGTGCCAGCAGTTTCTGGTTAGGTACCGGACACAGCTCTGGAAACACCATATATTTT CASSFWLGTGHSSGNTIYF
11 NA NA TRBJ1-1 TRBV30 TGTGCCTGGAGACGGCAGCGTGAAGCTTTCTTT CAWRRQREAFF
13 TRBD1 once TRBJ1-1 TRBV27 TGTGCCAGCATGCCGGGACAGGGGACTGAAGCTTTCTTT CASMPGQGTEAFF
13 TRBD1 NA TRBJ2-2 TRBV7-3 TGTGCCAGCAGCTCACAGGGGGCCGGGGAGCTGTTTTTT CASSSQGAGELFF
17 TRBD1 NA TRBJ2-2 TRBV27 TGTGCCAGCAGTCGAAAAACGGGACAGGGGACATCCGGGGAGCTGTTTTTT CASSRKTGQGTSGELFF
15 NA once TRBJ1-5 TRBV7-2 TGTGCCAGCAGCTTAAGAAGGGGGAGAGATCAGCCCCAGCATTTT CASSLRRGRDQPQHF
14 NA NA TRBJ2-3 TRBV28 TGTGCCAGCAGTTTAACTCAGGGGACAGATACGCAGTATTTT CASSLTQGTDTQYF